The T cell receptor beta chain described here comes from a study of metastatic and nonmetastatic thyroid tumors. Study overall: Comparative analysis of repertoires was undertaken across blood and tumor or nodule tissue obtained from malignant and benign thyroid patients. Regarding the study as a whole: Benign nodules reportedly had significantly lower TCR beta diversity than malignant thyroid tumors in blood and tumor.

The entire patient cohort was treatment-naive prior to thyroid surgery. TCRdb redid the clone calls on the PCR reads using MiXCR. The sample lists about 45,000 clones, roughly 4% occurring once. This clone was picked up a small number of times. The antigen is not known. V shed 3 bases and J shed 6 bases, with 17 bases lying between them. The germline V gene encodes CDR1 MNHNS and CDR2 SASEGT. The CDR3 is made up of 15 amino acids. Input material: blood. This receptor was identified in a female donor with papillary thyroid cancer or a benign thyroid nodule (not recorded which). Some clones in this sample may be carry-over from other donors' samples. This chain connects TRBV6-1 to TRBJ1-1; D is possibly TRBD1 (6 bases). The CDR3: CASSDVAGGASEAFF. The DNA of the CDR3 is TGTGCCAGCAGTGATGTCGCGGGGGGCGCCTCTGAAGCTTTCTTT.